This T cell receptor beta chain was observed in a study of tumor-infiltrating lymphocytes in primary liver carcinoma (dated by TCRdb to 2015 to 2018). Background for the entire study: The five patients, three men and two women aged 30 to 69 years, had hepatocellular carcinoma (four) or combined HCC and intrahepatic cholangiocarcinoma (one). The tumors of the five patients were staged as T1-T3 N0M0, with maximum diameters ranging from roughly 4.2 to 10 cm. Roughly 3.5 to 7.5 million productive TCRbeta reads were obtained per sample, and no significant difference in read depth was found between tissue types. The study combined TCRbeta repertoire sequencing, expression microarrays and whole-exome sequencing across five regions of each liver tumor, with adjacent normal tissue and blood. A total of 35 specimens from 5 patients underwent TCRbeta repertoire sequencing, comprising about 25 tumor regions, 5 adjacent noncancerous liver tissues and 5 peripheral blood samples. To link TCRbeta repertoire diversity to the local molecular phenotype, the approximately 23 tumor region samples were profiled with Agilent mRNA microarrays. Technical replicate repertoires showed high reproducibility, with mean shared-clone rates near 0.89 and correlation coefficients above 0.95.

This clonotype was found once. No cognate antigen has been identified for it. Without the conserved terminal phenylalanine or tryptophan, this CDR3 likely stems from a read error. Starting from roughly 540 ng total RNA, TCRbeta-specific cDNA was produced by reverse transcription with a constant-region primer and ProtoScript II reverse transcriptase. Three nested multiplex PCR rounds, following a slightly modified ARM-PCR procedure, were used to build the TCRbeta libraries. Each of the first two PCR rounds ran for approximately 11 cycles and used multiplex TRBV1-TRBV30 forward primers together with a Cbeta reverse primer. A final 25-cycle PCR with Deep VentR polymerase added sample barcodes and Illumina adapters. Amplicons of 200-500 bp were gel-purified with a QIAquick gel extraction kit before sequencing. The TCRbeta amplicons were sequenced with 250-bp paired-end reads on an Illumina HiSeq 2500. For the original study's pipeline: Reads were quality-trimmed with Trimmomatic v0.33, and paired reads were merged with FLASH v1.2.11 to recover full CDR3 sequences. MiGEC v1.2.1b assigned V, D and J germline segments to the rearranged TCRbeta sequences. Clonotype statistics and Shannon-Wiener diversity indices were computed with VDJtools v1.0.0. Except for diversity analysis, only the 250 most abundant clonotypes of each sample were used in subsequent analyses to reduce sampling bias. TCRdb trimmed public reads at Q25 via fastp, called clones via MiXCR and kept in-frame beta chains. A single entry per CDR3 protein holds the most common genes and DNA from its merged rows. The V and J calls shown here were made by TCRdb, not taken from the authors' results. This sample gives 95,000 to 150,000 distinct CDR3 sequences in total; 64% of them show up just once. 8.4% of the sample is in the top ten clones.

Total RNA and DNA were co-extracted from around 18-30 mg of bulk tissue with the AllPrep DNA/RNA mini kit, without cell sorting. Between November 2015 and early 2016, 4 or 5 patients in China with histopathologically diagnosed primary liver carcinoma had surgical resection. Chronic HBV infection was present in the patients, and the patients were treatment-naive at sampling. Each tumor was sampled at five spatially separated regions: the tumor centre plus the superior, inferior, left-lateral and right-lateral poles. According to histology, viable tumor cells made up more than 80% of every tumor sample. Fresh tumor and adjacent tissue pieces were bisected; one half was stored in RNAlater at -80°C, the other sent for histology. Paper-wide results and their limitations: Because sequencing covered only the TCR beta chain and unpaired alpha chains were not captured, true repertoire diversity is likely underestimated. Because the samples were bulk and unsorted, CD4+ and CD8+ T cell repertoires could not be compared. Repertoire overlap was found to be higher between tumor regions (mean approximately 35%) than between tumor-adjacent (around 17%) or tumor-blood (approximately 15%) pairs, consistent with antigen-driven expansion. With just four or five patients in the study, the authors point out that the findings should be validated in a larger study. Just about 7-25% of top clones turned up in all five regions of a tumor, which suggests spatial heterogeneity among tumor-infiltrating T cells. The top 250 clones accounted for a significantly greater share of the repertoire in tumors than in blood (p = 0.039).

Counting both end residues, the CDR3 totals 17 amino acids. The only DNA kept is the CDR3, 51 bases in frame from the first base. In the germline V gene, CDR1 corresponds to SGHAT and CDR2 to FQNNGV. The sequenced sample consisted of liver tumor tissue from sampling region 3. This sample's cell subset or site label indicates: tumor region T3, left-lateral pole. The clonotype comes from a woman aged 55-69 years with primary liver carcinoma and hepatitis B virus infection. The rearranged segments are TRBV11-2 and TRBJ2-5; TRBD1 matches 10 bases in the middle. CDR3 region: CAGSPLRTGGPQETQYL. Read as DNA, the sequence is TGTGCCGGCAGTCCACTAAGGACAGGGGGTCCACAAGAGACCCAGTACCTC.